This T cell receptor beta chain comes out of a study of blood T cell repertoires in COVID-19. Background on the study: COVID-19 samples, acute and convalescent, were from the United States, Italy and Spain. T cells, B-cell-depleted T cells, or PBMCs supplied cDNA or gDNA.

Assay: immunoSEQ multiplex PCR; the TCRdb copy retains only in-frame clones and omits some. Here the sample spans fewer than 75,000 clones, over 70% being singletons. This clone was observed a handful of times. A read error may produce the germline difference seen at one junction end. CDR1 SSHAT and CDR2 FNYEAQ come from the germline V gene (reference sequence). The CDR3 is made up of 14 amino acids. This sequence originates from a man aged 60 to 75 with acute or convalescent COVID-19. The chain uses TRBV7-7 and TRBJ2-7; 9 positions agree with TRBD1. Input material: peripheral blood. The CDR3 DNA reads as TGTGCTAGCAGCGCGGGGACAGGGCTCGACGAGCAGTACTTC. This translates into CASSAGTGLDEQYF.